One and the same sample provided the 32 T cell receptor beta chains below, sequenced in a study of T cell repertoires in cytomegalovirus infection. Antigens of these TCRs are unknown. TCRdb used MiXCR to reprocess the reads, holding one entry per CDR3 protein. The sample holds fewer than 55,000 distinct CDR3 sequences; roughly 21% are singletons and the top ten take just under 80%. This sample comprised CD8+ T cells from cultured PBMCs, obtained from culture after CMV antigen stimulation. The receptors stem from a human donor in good health (CMV status not recorded). Some clones in this sample may be carry-over from other donors' samples.

The sample holds a few counts of this clonotype. This chain joins TRBV15 and TRBJ2-7; D could derive from TRBD1 or TRBD2 (6 bases each). Germline CDR1 reads LNHNV; CDR2 reads YYDKDF (reference sequence). This CDR3 contains 15 residues. Trimming pared 3 bases from V and 2 bases from J, leaving 14 bases between. CDR3 in amino acids: CATSRSRGGTYEQYF. CDR3 coding DNA: TGTGCCACCAGCAGGAGCAGGGGAGGAACCTACGAGCAGTACTTC.

The chain is built from TRBV5-1 and TRBJ2-5, with TRBD2 matching over 11 bases. The CDR3 covers 15 residues. V lost 3 bases to trimming and J lost 2 bases; unmatched junction nucleotides: 3. Germline CDR1 SGHRS, CDR2 YFSETQ. CDR3 coding DNA: TGCGCCAGCAGCTCAACTAGCGGGGGTCAAGAGACCCAGTACTTC. Translated: CASSSTSGGQETQYF.

The V gene is TRBV7-6, the J gene TRBJ2-2, with 7 bases fitting TRBD2. This CDR3 comprises 18 residues. Looked up from germline, CDR1 is SGHVS and CDR2 is FNYEAQ. V lost 5 bases, J lost 0 bases, and 12 bases stayed unmatched. CDR3 nucleotide sequence: TGTGCCAGCAGCCTAAACATCCGTAGCGGGTCGAACACCGGGGAGCTGTTTTTT. Translating gives CASSLNIRSGSNTGELFF.

V usage is TRBV28 and J usage is TRBJ2-7; a weak D match, TRBD1 (5 bases). From germline, CDR1 is MDHEN and CDR2 SYDVKM. The V end lost 10 bases, the J end lost 0 bases, and 16 bases lay between the germline ends. CDR3 length equals 14 residues. CDR3 in amino acids: CATRGLQFSYEQYF. The CDR3 DNA is TGTGCCACTAGGGGTTTACAGTTCTCCTACGAGCAGTACTTC.

There are many counts of this clonotype. The chain carries TRBV12-3 or TRBV12-4 and TRBJ1-2; 9 bases are a match to TRBD1. The CDR3 contains 16 residues. The V segment lost 2 bases and the J segment 8 bases; nucleotides outside the gene matches: 12. CDR3 region: CASSLTSLGQGRGYTF. The CDR3 coding sequence is TGTGCCAGCAGTTTAACATCCCTGGGACAGGGAAGAGGCTACACCTTC.

The chain recombines TRBV12-3 or TRBV12-4 with TRBJ1-1; 7 bases agree with TRBD1. There are 13 residues in the CDR3. J was trimmed by 2 bases and V by 6 bases; bases with no gene match: 3. The CDR3 sequence: CASRAGGNTEAFF. The DNA of the CDR3 is TGTGCCAGCAGGGCAGGGGGTAACACTGAAGCTTTCTTT.

The chain combines TRBV4-1 with TRBJ2-3; no firm D call. V was pared by 0 bases and J by 0 bases, with 4 bases between. CDR3 length: 14 residues. Germline V CDR1 and CDR2: MGHRA, YSYEKL. In nucleotides, the CDR3 is TGCGCCAGCAGCCAAGAACCCAGCACAGATACGCAGTATTTT. Its protein product is CASSQEPSTDTQYF.

This clonotype was counted only a few times. The chain carries TRBV4-3 and TRBJ1-1; unclear D gene. The CDR3 totals 13 residues. Per germline, CDR1 LGHNA and CDR2 YSLEER. V was trimmed by 1 base and J by 3 bases, leaving 6 bases between them. The CDR3 region is CASSQGRYTEAFF. The CDR3 DNA follows: TGCGCCAGCAGCCAAGGCAGGTACACTGAAGCTTTCTTT.

This clonotype occurred many times. V and J are TRBV12-3 or TRBV12-4 and TRBJ1-1; D is possibly TRBD1 (6 bases). There are 14 residues in the CDR3. V was trimmed by 5 bases and J by 7 bases, leaving 17 bases between them. In nucleotides, the CDR3 is TGTGCCAGCAGTAACGCCGGGGGGCGGGTTGAAGCTTTCTTT. Translating it yields CASSNAGGRVEAFF.

The table lists this clonotype with a few counts. The J gene is TRBJ2-1, the V gene TRBV12-3 or TRBV12-4; D ambiguous. Trimming removed 1 base from V and 4 bases from J, with 5 bases in between. This CDR3 region has 13 residues. The CDR3 DNA is TGTGCCAGCAGTTTAGACGGATACAATGAGCAGTTCTTC. Amino acid sequence: CASSLDGYNEQFF.

This clonotype has a handful of counts. This sequence joins TRBV6-5 and TRBJ1-1; 9 bases line up with TRBD1. CDR3 length: 15 amino acids. Trimming cost V 4 bases and J 1 base; bases outside gene matches: 4. Germline V gene lookup returns CDR1 MNHEY and CDR2 SVGAGI. The CDR3 region is CASSFLTGGNTEAFF. The DNA of the CDR3 is TGTGCCAGCAGTTTCCTGACAGGGGGGAACACTGAAGCTTTCTTT.

The chain carries TRBV7-9 and TRBJ1-5, with no clear D. From germline, CDR1 is SEHNR and CDR2 FQNEAQ (reference sequence). Trimming took off 3 bases at V and 3 bases at J, with 12 bases between the two ends. This CDR3 has 15 residues. The CDR3 nucleotides read TGTGCCAGCAGCTTGGACGGAACCCTCAATCAGCCCCAGCATTTT. Translating it yields CASSLDGTLNQPQHF.

The V call is TRBV30, the J call TRBJ1-2; 8 bases are a match to TRBD1. CDR1 is GTSNPN and CDR2 is SVGIG in the germline V gene (reference sequence). The V gene end was trimmed by 5 bases and the J gene end by 4 bases; junction bases not matched to a gene: 0. The CDR3 consists of 11 residues. The DNA for the CDR3 is TGTGCCTGGGGGACAGGCTATGGCTACACCTTC. Translating it yields CAWGTGYGYTF.

A few counts support this clonotype. The rearrangement joins TRBV20-1 to TRBJ2-7; 12 bases match TRBD1. Germline V gene sequence: CDR1 DFQATT, CDR2 SNEGSKA (reference sequence). The CDR3 runs to 19 residues. The V segment lost 0 bases and the J segment 1 base; nucleotides outside the gene matches: 13. The CDR3 DNA reads as TGCAGTGCTAGAGAGGGGATGGGACAGGGGGCGCATTTTTCCTACGAGCAGTACTTC. This translates into CSAREGMGQGAHFSYEQYF.

This chain uses TRBV6-1 with TRBJ1-1; no clear D. This CDR3 has 13 residues. CDR1 is MNHNS and CDR2 is SASEGT in the germline V gene. The V end lost 7 bases, the J end lost 1 base, and 10 bases lay between the germline ends. Here the CDR3 reads CASMLAANTEAFF. CDR3 bases: TGTGCCAGCATGCTGGCGGCGAACACTGAAGCTTTCTTT.

The chain couples TRBV7-6 to TRBJ2-1; D assignment may be TRBD1 or TRBD2 (5 bases each). This CDR3 has 13 residues. Germline-derived CDR1 and CDR2 are SGHVS and FNYEAQ. Trimming shortened V by 2 bases and J by 10 bases, and 12 bases separated the two germline ends. Here the CDR3 DNA reads TGTGCCAGCAGCTTAAGGGGAGCTAAGGAGCAGTTCTTC. The encoded protein is CASSLRGAKEQFF.

V gene TRBV7-8 combines with J gene TRBJ1-6; D gene unclear. The CDR3 contains 15 residues. Between the trimmed V and J ends, which lost 5 bases and 10 bases, there was a span of 18 bases. The germline V gene has CDR1 SGHVS and CDR2 FQNEAQ. CDR3 sequence (DNA): TGTGCCAGCAGCCCCGGCCGGGGTTTGGGATCACCCCTCCACTTT. Translating it yields CASSPGRGLGSPLHF.

This chain links TRBV6-5 with TRBJ2-7; 11 bases match TRBD2. Germline assignment: CDR1 MNHEY and CDR2 SVGAGI. This CDR3 has 15 amino acids. V was pared by 2 bases and J by 2 bases, with 2 bases of the junction left unmatched. CDR3 bases: TGTGCCAGCAGTTACGCGACTAGCGGGGCCTACGAGCAGTACTTC. Protein: CASSYATSGAYEQYF.

The V and J genes are TRBV7-2 and TRBJ2-7; tentatively, D is TRBD1 or TRBD2 (5 bases each). Trimming pared 1 base from V and 2 bases from J, leaving 18 bases between. Germline CDR1 reads SGHTA; CDR2 reads FQGNSA. CDR3 length: 17 amino acids. The CDR3: CASSLGGPRGYAYEQYF. The CDR3 DNA sequence: TGTGCCAGCAGCTTAGGGGGACCTAGAGGATATGCCTACGAGCAGTACTTC.

The chain combines TRBV7-9 with TRBJ1-1; 7 nucleotides line up with TRBD1. The CDR3 length is 15 residues. The V gene's germline CDR1 is SEHNR and CDR2 FQNEAQ (reference sequence). The J segment lost 3 bases and the V segment lost 0 bases, leaving 4 bases of the junction unmatched. The CDR3, as DNA: TGTGCCAGCAGCTTAGCCAGGGGGGAGGACACTGAAGCTTTCTTT. Translation: CASSLARGEDTEAFF.

This chain uses TRBV7-6 with TRBJ1-4; D is uncertain. Trimming left V 3 bases short and J 7 bases short, with 15 bases between. The germline gives CDR1 SGHVS, CDR2 FNYEAQ. The CDR3 covers 15 residues. Here the CDR3 reads CASSFLPYGGEKLFF. CDR3 nucleotides: TGTGCCAGCAGCTTCCTCCCGTACGGAGGTGAAAAACTGTTTTTT.

This clonotype was found a few times. The chain recombines TRBV7-8 with TRBJ1-2; TRBD1 might be the D (6 bases). CDR1 and CDR2 (germline): SGHVS, FQNEAQ. Between the trimmed V and J ends, which lost 2 bases and 4 bases, there was a span of 14 bases. The CDR3 loop spans 15 amino acids. The CDR3 DNA sequence: TGTGCCAGCAGCTTAAACCCCACAGGGTTCTATGGCTACACCTTC. It is translated as CASSLNPTGFYGYTF.

The chain joins TRBV9 to TRBJ2-2; D gene ambiguous. V was pared by 4 bases and J by 6 bases, with 10 bases between. Germline CDR1 and CDR2: SGDLS and YYNGEE. The length of the CDR3 is 13 residues. The CDR3 sequence: CASSPPNAGELFF. The CDR3 DNA reads as TGTGCCAGCAGCCCTCCGAATGCCGGGGAGCTGTTTTTT.

This rearrangement joins TRBV12-3 or TRBV12-4 to TRBJ2-3, with D unclear. V was trimmed by 5 bases and J by 2 bases, leaving 11 bases between them. The CDR3 consists of 14 residues. This CDR3 reads CASSLQGFTDTQYF. CDR3 nucleotide sequence: TGTGCCAGCAGTCTACAAGGTTTCACAGATACGCAGTATTTT.

This clonotype has a handful of counts. This rearrangement joins TRBV6-6 to TRBJ1-1; no reliable D call. CDR3 size: 13 residues. Trimming pared 7 bases from V and 1 base from J, leaving 10 bases between. Per the germline V gene, CDR1 is MNHNY and CDR2 is SVGAGI (reference sequence). The CDR3 bases are TGTGCCAGCATCGGCCAGAAGAACACTGAAGCTTTCTTT. Its protein is CASIGQKNTEAFF.

As concerns this clonotype: No conserved phenylalanine or tryptophan is present at the end of the CDR3, so a read error is the likely explanation. The chain's CDR3 is CASSQDGQGNYGYTY. In DNA form, the CDR3 reads TGCGCCAGCAGCCAAGATGGGCAGGGAAACTATGGCTACACCTAC. The rearrangement joins TRBV4-1 to TRBJ1-2, with D perhaps matching TRBD1 (5 bases). CDR3 length: 15 residues. V was pared by 0 bases and J by 2 bases, with 10 bases between. Germline V lookup: CDR1 MGHRA, CDR2 YSYEKL.

The gene calls are TRBV20-1 and TRBJ2-1; TRBD2 might be the D (5 bases). V shed 3 bases and J shed 2 bases, with 14 bases lying between them. Germline V gene data show CDR1 as DFQATT and CDR2 as SNEGSKA (reference sequence). This CDR3 spans 15 amino acids. The CDR3 loop reads CSASWAGSTYNEQFF. CDR3 coding DNA: TGCAGTGCTAGTTGGGCTGGGAGCACCTACAATGAGCAGTTCTTC.

This clonotype appeared a few times. J is TRBJ1-1 and V is TRBV20-1; 8 positions agree with TRBD1. The length of the CDR3 is 12 residues. Germline lookup yields CDR1 DFQATT and CDR2 SNEGSKA (reference sequence). Losses at the gene ends were 5 bases for V and 1 base for J; bases not matched to a gene: 0. The CDR3 reads CSADRGNTEAFF. In DNA, the CDR3 is TGCAGTGCTGACAGGGGGAACACTGAAGCTTTCTTT.

This rearrangement joins TRBV7-3 to TRBJ1-2, with a tentative D call TRBD1 (6 bases). This CDR3 has 13 residues. V dropped 6 bases and J dropped 3 bases, with 11 bases sitting between them. CDR1 SGHTA and CDR2 FQGTGA come from the germline V gene. The CDR3 DNA follows: TGTGCCAGCAGTTTGGGGGGCGACTATGGCTACACCTTC. Protein: CASSLGGDYGYTF.

This chain connects TRBV7-3 to TRBJ2-4, with D hard to call. Trimming stripped 4 bases from V and 0 bases from J, with 10 bases between. This CDR3 has 15 amino acids. The V gene's germline CDR1 is SGHTA and CDR2 FQGTGA. CDR3 region: CASSSTVVAKNIQYF. The CDR3 nucleotides are TGTGCCAGCAGCTCGACGGTGGTAGCCAAAAACATTCAGTACTTC. Using reference TRBV7-3 and TRBJ2-4 for the parts outside the CDR3, the full variable domain is GAGVSQTPSNKVTEKGKYVELRCDPISGHTALYWYRQSLGQGPEFLIYFQGTGAADDSGLPNDRFFAVRPEGSVSTLKIQRTERGDSAVYLCASSSTVVAKNIQYFGAGTRLSVL.

A few counts support this clonotype. The rearrangement uses TRBV12-3 or TRBV12-4 and TRBJ1-1; D is uncertain. This CDR3 is 14 amino acids long. V lost 7 bases and J lost 2, with 14 bases in between. The CDR3: CASTPTTTNTEAFF. The DNA of the CDR3 is TGTGCCAGCACCCCTACTACAACAAACACTGAAGCTTTCTTT.

This clonotype was seen a few times. The rearrangement uses TRBV12-3 or TRBV12-4 and TRBJ2-3, with D perhaps matching TRBD2 (5 bases). This CDR3 comprises 13 residues. V lost 1 base to trimming and J lost 5 bases, with 7 bases between them. The CDR3 here is CASSLGSGDTQYF. The CDR3 DNA reads as TGTGCCAGCAGTTTAGGCAGCGGAGATACGCAGTATTTT.